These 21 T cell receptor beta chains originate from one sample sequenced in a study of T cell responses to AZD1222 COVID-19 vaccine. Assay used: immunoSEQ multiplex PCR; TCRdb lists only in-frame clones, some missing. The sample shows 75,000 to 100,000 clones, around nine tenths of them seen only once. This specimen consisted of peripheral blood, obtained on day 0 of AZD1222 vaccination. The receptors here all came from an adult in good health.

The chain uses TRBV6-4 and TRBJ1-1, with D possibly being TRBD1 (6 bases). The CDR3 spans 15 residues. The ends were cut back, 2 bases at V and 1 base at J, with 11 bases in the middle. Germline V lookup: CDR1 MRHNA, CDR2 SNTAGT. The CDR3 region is CASSDPGTRNTEAFF. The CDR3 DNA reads TGTGCCAGCAGTGACCCCGGGACAAGGAACACTGAAGCTTTCTTT.

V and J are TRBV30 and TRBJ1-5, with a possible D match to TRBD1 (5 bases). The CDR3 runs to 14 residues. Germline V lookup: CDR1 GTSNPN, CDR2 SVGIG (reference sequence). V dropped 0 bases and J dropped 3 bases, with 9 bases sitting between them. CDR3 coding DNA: TGTGCCTGGAGTGTTGGGGCCCCCAATCAGCCCCAGCATTTT. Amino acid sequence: CAWSVGAPNQPQHF. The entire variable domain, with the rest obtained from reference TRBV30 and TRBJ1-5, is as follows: SQTIHQWPATLVQPVGSPLSLECTVEGTSNPNLYWYRQAAGRGLQLLFYSVGIGQISSEVPQNLSASRPQDRQFILSSKKLLLSDSGFYLCAWSVGAPNQPQHFGDGTRLSIL.

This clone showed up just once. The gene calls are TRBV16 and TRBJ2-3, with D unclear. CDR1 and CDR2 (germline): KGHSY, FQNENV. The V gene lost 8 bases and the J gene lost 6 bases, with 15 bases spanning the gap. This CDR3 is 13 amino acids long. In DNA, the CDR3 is TGTGCCAGCGCCTTCTACTCGCGGGATACGCAGTATTTT. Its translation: CASAFYSRDTQYF.

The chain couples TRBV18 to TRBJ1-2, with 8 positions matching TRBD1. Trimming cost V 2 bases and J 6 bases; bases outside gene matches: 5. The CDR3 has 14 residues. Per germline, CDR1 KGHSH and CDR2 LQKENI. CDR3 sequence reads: CASSPSRGLDGYTF. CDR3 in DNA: TGTGCCAGCTCACCAAGCAGGGGGCTTGATGGCTACACCTTC. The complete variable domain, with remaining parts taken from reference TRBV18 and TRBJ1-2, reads NAGVMQNPRHLVRRRGQEARLRCSPMKGHSHVYWYRQLPEEGLKFMVYLQKENIIDESGMPKERFSAEFPKEGPSILRIQQVVRGDSAAYFCASSPSRGLDGYTFGSGTRLTVV.

The CDR3 reads CASSLGVMNTEAFF. The CDR3 coding sequence is TGCGCCAGCAGCTTGGGGGTCATGAACACTGAAGCTTTCTTT. The genes are TRBV5-1 and TRBJ1-1; D gene unclear. CDR3 length equals 14 residues. V was cut by 0 bases and J by 0 bases, with 6 bases left in between. CDR1 is SGHRS, CDR2 YFSETQ, per germline.

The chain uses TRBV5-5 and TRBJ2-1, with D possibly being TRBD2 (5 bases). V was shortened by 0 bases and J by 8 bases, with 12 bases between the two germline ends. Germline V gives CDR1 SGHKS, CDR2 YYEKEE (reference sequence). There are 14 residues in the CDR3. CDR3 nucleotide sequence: TGTGCCAGCAGCTTGGACGGGGTTTCCTATGAGCAGTTCTTC. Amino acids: CASSLDGVSYEQFF.

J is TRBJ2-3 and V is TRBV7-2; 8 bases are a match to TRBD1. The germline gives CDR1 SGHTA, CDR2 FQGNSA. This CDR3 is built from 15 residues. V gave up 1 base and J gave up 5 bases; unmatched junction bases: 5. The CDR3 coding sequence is TGTGCCAGCAGCTTAGGGACAGGGTACGGAGATACGCAGTATTTT. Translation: CASSLGTGYGDTQYF.

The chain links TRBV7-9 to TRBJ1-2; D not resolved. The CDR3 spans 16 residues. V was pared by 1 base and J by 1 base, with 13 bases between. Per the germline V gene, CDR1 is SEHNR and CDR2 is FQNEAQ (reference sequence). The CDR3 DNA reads TGTGCCAGCAGCTTAGGCCCGGGAGGGCTTAACTATGGCTACACCTTC. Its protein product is CASSLGPGGLNYGYTF.

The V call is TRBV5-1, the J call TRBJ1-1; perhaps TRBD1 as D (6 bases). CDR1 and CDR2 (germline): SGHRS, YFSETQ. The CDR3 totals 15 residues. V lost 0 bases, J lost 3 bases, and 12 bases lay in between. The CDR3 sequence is CASSLARGRDTEAFF. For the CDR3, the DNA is TGCGCCAGCAGCTTGGCTCGGGGGCGTGACACTGAAGCTTTCTTT.

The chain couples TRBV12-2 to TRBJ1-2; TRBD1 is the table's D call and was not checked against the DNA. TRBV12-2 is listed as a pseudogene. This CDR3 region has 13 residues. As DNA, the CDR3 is TGTGCAAGTCGCTTAGGCAGGGTCTTGGGCTACACCTTC. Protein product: CASRLGRVLGYTF.

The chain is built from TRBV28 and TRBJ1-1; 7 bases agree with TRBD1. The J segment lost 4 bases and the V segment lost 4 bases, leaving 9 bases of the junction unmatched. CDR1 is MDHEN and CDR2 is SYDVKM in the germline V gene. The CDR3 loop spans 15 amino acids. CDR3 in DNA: TGTGCCAGCAGTTCTCAACAGGGGAGTGGCACTGAAGCTTTCTTT. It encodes CASSSQQGSGTEAFF.

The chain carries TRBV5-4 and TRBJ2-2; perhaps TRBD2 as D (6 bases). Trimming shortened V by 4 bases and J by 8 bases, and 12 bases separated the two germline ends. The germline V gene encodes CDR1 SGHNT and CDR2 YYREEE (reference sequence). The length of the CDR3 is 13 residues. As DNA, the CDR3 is TGTGCCAGCAGCCCTCTGCGGGGTGGGGAGCTGTTTTTT. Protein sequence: CASSPLRGGELFF.

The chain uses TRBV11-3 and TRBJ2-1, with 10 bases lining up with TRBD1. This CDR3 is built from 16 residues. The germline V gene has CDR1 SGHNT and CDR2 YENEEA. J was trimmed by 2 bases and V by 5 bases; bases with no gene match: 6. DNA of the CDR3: TGTGCCAGCAGCCTAATGACAGGGGGCGCCTACAATGAGCAGTTCTTC. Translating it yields CASSLMTGGAYNEQFF.

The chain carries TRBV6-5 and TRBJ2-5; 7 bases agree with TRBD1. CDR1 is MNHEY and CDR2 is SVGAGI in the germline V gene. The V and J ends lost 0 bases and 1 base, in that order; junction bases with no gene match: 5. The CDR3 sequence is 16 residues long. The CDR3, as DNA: TGTGCCAGCAGTTACTCGATATCAGGGGGCCAAGAGACCCAGTACTTC. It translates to CASSYSISGGQETQYF.

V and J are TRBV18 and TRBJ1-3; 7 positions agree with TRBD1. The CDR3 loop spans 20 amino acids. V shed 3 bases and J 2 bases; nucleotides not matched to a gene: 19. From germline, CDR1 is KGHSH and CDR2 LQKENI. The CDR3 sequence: CASSPRTGSAAGRAGNTIYF. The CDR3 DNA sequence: TGTGCCAGCTCACCTCGGACAGGCTCCGCTGCCGGACGCGCTGGAAACACCATATATTTT.

CDR3 bases: TGTGCCAGCTCTGTCCCCGACGTGAACACTGAAGCTTTCTTT. Amino acids: CASSVPDVNTEAFF. The rearrangement links TRBV2 to TRBJ1-1; D gene uncertain. Between the trimmed V and J ends, which lost 8 bases and 0 bases, there was a span of 13 bases. Germline CDR1 is SNHLY and CDR2 is FYNNEI. The CDR3 consists of 14 residues.

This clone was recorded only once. CDR3 DNA: TGTGCCAGCTCACCACGATACGTCAGGTATGACGATGGCTACACCTTC. This sequence encodes CASSPRYVRYDDGYTF. J is TRBJ1-2 and V is TRBV18, with D uncertain. The V gene lost 1 base and the J gene lost 6 bases, with 18 bases spanning the gap. This CDR3 contains 16 residues. Per the germline V gene, CDR1 is KGHSH and CDR2 is LQKENI.

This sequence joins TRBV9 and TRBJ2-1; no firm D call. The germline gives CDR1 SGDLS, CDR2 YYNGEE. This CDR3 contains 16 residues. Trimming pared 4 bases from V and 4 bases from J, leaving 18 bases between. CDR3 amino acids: CASSSPSETTYNEQFF. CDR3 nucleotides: TGTGCCAGCAGCTCCCCGAGCGAGACCACATACAATGAGCAGTTCTTC.

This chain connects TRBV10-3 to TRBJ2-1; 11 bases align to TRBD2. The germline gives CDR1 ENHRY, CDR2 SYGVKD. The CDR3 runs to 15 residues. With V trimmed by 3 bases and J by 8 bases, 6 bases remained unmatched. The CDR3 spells CAISDGTSGGDEQFF. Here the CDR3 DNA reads TGTGCCATCAGTGACGGTACTAGCGGGGGAGATGAGCAGTTCTTC.

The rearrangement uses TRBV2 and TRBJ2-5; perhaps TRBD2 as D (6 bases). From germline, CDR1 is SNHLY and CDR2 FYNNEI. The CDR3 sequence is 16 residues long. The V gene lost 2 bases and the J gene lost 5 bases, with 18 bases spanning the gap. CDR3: CASSETPAGTGETQYF. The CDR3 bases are TGTGCCAGCAGTGAAACCCCCGCTGGGACTGGTGAGACCCAGTACTTC.

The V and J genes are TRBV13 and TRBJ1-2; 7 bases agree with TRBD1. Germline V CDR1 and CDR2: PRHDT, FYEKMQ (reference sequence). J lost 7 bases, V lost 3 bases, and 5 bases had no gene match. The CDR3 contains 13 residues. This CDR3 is CASSLGQTSGYTF. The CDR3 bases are TGTGCCAGCAGCTTGGGACAGACGAGTGGCTACACCTTC.